This T cell receptor beta chain stems from a study of CD8 T cells in ankylosing spondylitis (dated by TCRdb to 2016 to 2017). At the level of the whole study: To find TCR variants linked to disease, the study profiled T cell receptor beta repertoires in ankylosing spondylitis patients and healthy donors. In total, the full study cohort was made up of about 110 healthy donors and 20 to 25 ankylosing spondylitis patients. Peripheral blood samples were taken, and synovial fluid was additionally collected from ankylosing spondylitis patients.

Sequencer: Illumina HiSeq 2500. TCR beta libraries were prepared by quantitative 5'-RACE with molecular barcodes. The published analysis was carried out like this. To identify disease-linked TCR variants, a new computational method was used, one built on a probabilistic model of VDJ rearrangement. TCRdb reworked the public reads: Q25 trimming with fastp, MiXCR clone assembly, productive beta chains retained. For every CDR3 protein sequence, its rows merge into one entry that carries the most common genes and DNA. The V and J calls, along with clone size, are taken from TCRdb and not from the paper's own processing. A total of over 600,000 distinct CDR3 sequences appear in this sample, over 15% of them only once. The top ten hold approximately 18% of the sample. Clipping removes 6 bases from V and 3 bases from J, with 12 as the unmatched junction base count. The CDR3 runs 16 residues from the cysteine to the phenylalanine. Only the CDR3 DNA stays, 48 bases, in frame from base 1. The germline V gene gives CDR1 as SGDLS and CDR2 as YYNGEE.

What the authors observed across the whole study: Significant enrichment of the disease-linked clones was reported in matched synovial fluid samples from ankylosing spondylitis patients. The disease-linked clones had a CD8+ phenotype and were found at relatively low frequencies in peripheral blood. A TCR beta motif of about eight highly homologous amino acid variants appeared characteristic of blood from ankylosing spondylitis patients. Some motif variants had previously been reported in the synovial fluid and blood of reactive arthritis patients, which suggests shared mechanisms of disease initiation.

This clonotype has a count of ten or more. Which antigen it targets is not known. Base qualities were left out, and no much larger clone turns up one base away. Sequencing input: blood, either unsorted or a sorted T cell fraction (not recorded which). This chain is built from TRBV9 and TRBJ2-5, and TRBD2 aligns with 9 junction nucleotides. The sequence derives from a male donor with ankylosing spondylitis. The CDR3 reads as follows: CASTKDSGGLKETQYF. DNA sequence: TGTGCCAGCACAAAAGATAGCGGGGGCCTTAAAGAGACCCAGTACTTC.